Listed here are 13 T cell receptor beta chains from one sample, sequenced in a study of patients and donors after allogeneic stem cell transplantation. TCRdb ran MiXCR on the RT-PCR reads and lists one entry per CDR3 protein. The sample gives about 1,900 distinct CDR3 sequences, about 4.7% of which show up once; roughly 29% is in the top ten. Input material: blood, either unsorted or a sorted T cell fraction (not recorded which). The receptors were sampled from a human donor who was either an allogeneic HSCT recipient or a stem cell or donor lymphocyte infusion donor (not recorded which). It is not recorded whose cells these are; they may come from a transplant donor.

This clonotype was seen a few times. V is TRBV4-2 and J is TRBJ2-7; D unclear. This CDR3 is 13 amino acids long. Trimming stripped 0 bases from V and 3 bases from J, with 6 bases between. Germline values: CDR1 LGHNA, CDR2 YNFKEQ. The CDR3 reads CASSQDGDYEQYF. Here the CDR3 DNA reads TGTGCCAGCAGCCAAGATGGGGACTACGAGCAGTACTTC.

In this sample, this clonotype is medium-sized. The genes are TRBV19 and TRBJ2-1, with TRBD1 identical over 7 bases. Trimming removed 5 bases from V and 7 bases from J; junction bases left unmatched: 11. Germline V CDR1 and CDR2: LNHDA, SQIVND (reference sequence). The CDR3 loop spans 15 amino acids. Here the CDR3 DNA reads TGTGCCAGTAGTGGACCTTCCGGGACAGAGAATGAGCAGTTCTTC. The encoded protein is CASSGPSGTENEQFF.

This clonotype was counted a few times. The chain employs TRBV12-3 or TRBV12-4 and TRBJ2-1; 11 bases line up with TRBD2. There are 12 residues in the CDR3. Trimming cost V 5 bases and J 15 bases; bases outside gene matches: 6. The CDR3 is CASSQTTSGRFF. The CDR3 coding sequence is TGTGCCAGCAGTCAGACAACTAGCGGGAGGTTCTTC.

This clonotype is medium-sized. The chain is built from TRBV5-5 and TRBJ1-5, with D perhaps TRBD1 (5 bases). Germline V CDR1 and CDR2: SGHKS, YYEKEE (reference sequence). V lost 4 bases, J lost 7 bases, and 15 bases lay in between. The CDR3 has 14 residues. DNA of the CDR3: TGTGCCAGCAGCGAGACAGACAAATGGCAGCCCCAGCATTTT. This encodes CASSETDKWQPQHF.

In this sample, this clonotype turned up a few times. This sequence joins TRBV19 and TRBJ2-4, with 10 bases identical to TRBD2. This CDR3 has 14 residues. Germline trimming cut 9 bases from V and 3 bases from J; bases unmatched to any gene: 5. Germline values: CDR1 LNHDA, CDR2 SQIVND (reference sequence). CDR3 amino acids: CASRTSGRKNIQYF. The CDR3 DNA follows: TGTGCCAGCCGGACTAGCGGACGCAAAAACATTCAGTACTTC.

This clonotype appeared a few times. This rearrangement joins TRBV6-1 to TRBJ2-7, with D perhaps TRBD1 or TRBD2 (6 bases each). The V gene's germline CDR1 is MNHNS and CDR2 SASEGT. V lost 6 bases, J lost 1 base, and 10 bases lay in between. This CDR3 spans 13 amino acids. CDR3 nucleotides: TGTGCCAGCAGGGAGGGGGGTTCCTACGAGCAGTACTTC. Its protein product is CASREGGSYEQYF.

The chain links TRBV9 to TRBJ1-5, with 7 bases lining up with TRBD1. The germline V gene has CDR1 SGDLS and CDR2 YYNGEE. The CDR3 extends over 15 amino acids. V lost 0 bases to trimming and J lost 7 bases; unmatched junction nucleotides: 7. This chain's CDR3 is CASSVGEGARQPQHF. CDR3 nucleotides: TGTGCCAGCAGCGTAGGGGAGGGGGCAAGGCAGCCCCAGCATTTT.

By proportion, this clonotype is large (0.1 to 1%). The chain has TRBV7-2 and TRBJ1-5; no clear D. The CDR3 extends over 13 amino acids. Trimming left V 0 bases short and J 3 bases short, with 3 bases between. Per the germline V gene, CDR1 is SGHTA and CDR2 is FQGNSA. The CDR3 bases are TGTGCCAGCAGCTTAGCAGTCAATCAGCCCCAGCATTTT. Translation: CASSLAVNQPQHF.

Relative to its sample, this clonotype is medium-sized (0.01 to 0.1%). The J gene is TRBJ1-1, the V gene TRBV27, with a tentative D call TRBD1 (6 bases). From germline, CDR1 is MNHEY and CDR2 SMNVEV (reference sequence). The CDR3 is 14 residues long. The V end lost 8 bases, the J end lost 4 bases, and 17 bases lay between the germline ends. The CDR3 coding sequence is TGTGCCAGCTTAATAAACAGGGATTCCACTGAAGCTTTCTTT. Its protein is CASLINRDSTEAFF.

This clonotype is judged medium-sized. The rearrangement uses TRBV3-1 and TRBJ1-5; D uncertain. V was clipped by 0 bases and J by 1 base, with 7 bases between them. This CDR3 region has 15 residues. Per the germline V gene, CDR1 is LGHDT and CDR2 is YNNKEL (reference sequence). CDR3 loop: CASSQDHGSNQPQHF. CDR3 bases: TGTGCCAGCAGCCAAGATCATGGGAGCAATCAGCCCCAGCATTTT.

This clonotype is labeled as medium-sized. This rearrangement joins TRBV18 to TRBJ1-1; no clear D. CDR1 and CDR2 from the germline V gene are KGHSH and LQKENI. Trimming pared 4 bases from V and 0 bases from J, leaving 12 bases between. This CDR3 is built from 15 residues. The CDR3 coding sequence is TGTGCCAGCTCACGAAATAATGGGCTGAACACTGAAGCTTTCTTT. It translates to CASSRNNGLNTEAFF.

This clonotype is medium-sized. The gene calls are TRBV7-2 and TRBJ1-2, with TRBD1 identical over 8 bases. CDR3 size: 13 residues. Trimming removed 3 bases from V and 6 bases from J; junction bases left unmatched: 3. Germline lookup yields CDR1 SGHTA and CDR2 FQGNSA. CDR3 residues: CASSFRTGNGYTF. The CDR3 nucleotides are TGTGCCAGCAGCTTCAGGACAGGGAATGGCTACACCTTC.

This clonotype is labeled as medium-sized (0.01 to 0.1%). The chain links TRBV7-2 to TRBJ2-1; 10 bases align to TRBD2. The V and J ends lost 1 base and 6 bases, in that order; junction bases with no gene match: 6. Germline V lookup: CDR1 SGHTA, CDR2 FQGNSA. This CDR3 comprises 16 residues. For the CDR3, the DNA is TGTGCCAGCAGCTTAGTCTCTAGCGGGAGCCCCAATGAGCAGTTCTTC. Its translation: CASSLVSSGSPNEQFF. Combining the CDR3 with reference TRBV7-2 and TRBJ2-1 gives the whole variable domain GAGVSQSPSNKVTEKGKDVELRCDPISGHTALYWYRQSLGQGLEFLIYFQGNSAPDKSGLPSDRFSAERTGGSVSTLTIQRTQQEDSAVYLCASSLVSSGSPNEQFFGPGTRLTVL.